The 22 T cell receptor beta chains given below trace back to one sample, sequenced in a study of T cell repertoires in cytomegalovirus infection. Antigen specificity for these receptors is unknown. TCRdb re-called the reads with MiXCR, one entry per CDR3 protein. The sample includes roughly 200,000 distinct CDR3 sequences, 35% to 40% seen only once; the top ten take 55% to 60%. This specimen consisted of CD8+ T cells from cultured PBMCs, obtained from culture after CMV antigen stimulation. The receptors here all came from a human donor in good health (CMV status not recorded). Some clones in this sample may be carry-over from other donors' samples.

The CDR3 DNA sequence: TGTGCCAGCAGCCCTGTCACTCGGGCTGGAAACACCATATATTTT. It specifies CASSPVTRAGNTIYF. The genes are TRBV7-9 and TRBJ1-3; D unclear. Trimming shortened V by 5 bases and J by 2 bases, and 13 bases separated the two germline ends. The germline CDR1 and CDR2 sequences are SEHNR and FQNEAQ (reference sequence). The CDR3 is made up of 15 amino acids.

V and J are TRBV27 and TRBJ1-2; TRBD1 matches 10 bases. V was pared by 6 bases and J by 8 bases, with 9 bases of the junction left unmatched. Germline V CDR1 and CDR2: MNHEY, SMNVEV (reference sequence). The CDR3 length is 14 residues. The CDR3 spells CASSEVRDRGGYTF. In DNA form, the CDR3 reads TGTGCCAGCAGCGAAGTCCGGGACAGGGGCGGCTACACCTTC.

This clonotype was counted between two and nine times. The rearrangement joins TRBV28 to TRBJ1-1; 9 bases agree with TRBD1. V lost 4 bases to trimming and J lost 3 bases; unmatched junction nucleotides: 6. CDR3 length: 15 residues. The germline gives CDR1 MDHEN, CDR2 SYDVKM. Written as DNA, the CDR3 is TGTGCCAGCAGTTGGGGACAGGGCAGTGACACTGAAGCTTTCTTT. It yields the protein CASSWGQGSDTEAFF.

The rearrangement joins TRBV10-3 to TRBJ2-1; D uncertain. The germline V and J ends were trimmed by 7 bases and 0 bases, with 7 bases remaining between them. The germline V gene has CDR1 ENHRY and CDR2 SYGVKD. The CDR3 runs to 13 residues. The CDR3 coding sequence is TGTGCCATCAACCATGCCTCCTACAATGAGCAGTTCTTC. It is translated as CAINHASYNEQFF.

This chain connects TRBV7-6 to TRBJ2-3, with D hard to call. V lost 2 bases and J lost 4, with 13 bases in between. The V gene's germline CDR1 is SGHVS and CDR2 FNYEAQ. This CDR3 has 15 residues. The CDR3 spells CASSLSAFPPDTQYF. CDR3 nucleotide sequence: TGTGCCAGCAGCTTAAGTGCCTTCCCCCCAGATACGCAGTATTTT.

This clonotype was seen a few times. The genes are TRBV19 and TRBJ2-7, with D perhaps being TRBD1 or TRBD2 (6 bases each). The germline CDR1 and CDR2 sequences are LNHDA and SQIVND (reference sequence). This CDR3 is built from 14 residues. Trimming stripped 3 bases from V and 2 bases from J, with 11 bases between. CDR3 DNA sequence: TGTGCCAGTAGTATCACAAGGGGGGCCTACGAGCAGTACTTC. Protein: CASSITRGAYEQYF.

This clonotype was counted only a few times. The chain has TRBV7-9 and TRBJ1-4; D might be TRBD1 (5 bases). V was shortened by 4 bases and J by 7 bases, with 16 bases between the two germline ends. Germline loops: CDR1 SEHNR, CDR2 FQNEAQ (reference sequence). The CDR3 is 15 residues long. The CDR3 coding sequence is TGTGCCAGCAGCTCCGCAGGGCAGGCGGGTGAAAAACTGTTTTTT. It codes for CASSSAGQAGEKLFF.

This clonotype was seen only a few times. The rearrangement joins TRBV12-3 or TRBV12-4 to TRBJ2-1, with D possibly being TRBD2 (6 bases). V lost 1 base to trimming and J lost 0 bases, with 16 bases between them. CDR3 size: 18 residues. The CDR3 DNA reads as TGTGCCAGCAGTTTAGAATGGGATAGCGGAAGCTCCTACAATGAGCAGTTCTTC. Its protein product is CASSLEWDSGSSYNEQFF.

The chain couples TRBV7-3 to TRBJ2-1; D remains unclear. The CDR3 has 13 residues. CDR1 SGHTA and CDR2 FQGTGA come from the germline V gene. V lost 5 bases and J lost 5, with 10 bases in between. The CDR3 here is CASSPHANNEQFF. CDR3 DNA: TGTGCCAGCAGCCCACACGCAAACAATGAGCAGTTCTTC.

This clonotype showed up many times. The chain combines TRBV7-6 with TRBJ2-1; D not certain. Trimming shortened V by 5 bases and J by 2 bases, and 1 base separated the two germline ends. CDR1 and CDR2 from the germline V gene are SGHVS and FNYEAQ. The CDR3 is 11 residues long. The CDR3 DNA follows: TGTGCCAGCAGCCCCTACAATGAGCAGTTCTTC. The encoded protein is CASSPYNEQFF. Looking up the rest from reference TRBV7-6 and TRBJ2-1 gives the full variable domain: GAGVSQSPRYKVTKRGQDVALRCDPISGHVSLYWYRQALGQGPEFLTYFNYEAQQDKSGLPNDRFSAERPEGSISTLTIQRTEQRDSAMYRCASSPYNEQFFGPGTRLTVL.

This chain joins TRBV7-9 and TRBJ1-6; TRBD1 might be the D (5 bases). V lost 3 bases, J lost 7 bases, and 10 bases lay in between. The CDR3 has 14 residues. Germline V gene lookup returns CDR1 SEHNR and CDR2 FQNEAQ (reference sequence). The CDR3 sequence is CASSFGEGNSPLHF. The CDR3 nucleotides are TGTGCCAGCAGCTTCGGGGAGGGGAATTCACCCCTCCACTTT.

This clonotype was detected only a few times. The CDR3: CASSFTTPGRINYGYTF. The CDR3 bases are TGTGCCAGCAGCTTTACTACCCCGGGACGGATTAACTATGGCTACACCTTC. The genes are TRBV7-8 and TRBJ1-2; tentative D call: TRBD1 (5 bases). V lost 3 bases and J 1 base, leaving 18 bases between the germline ends. CDR1 and CDR2 from the germline V gene are SGHVS and FQNEAQ. This CDR3 has 17 residues.

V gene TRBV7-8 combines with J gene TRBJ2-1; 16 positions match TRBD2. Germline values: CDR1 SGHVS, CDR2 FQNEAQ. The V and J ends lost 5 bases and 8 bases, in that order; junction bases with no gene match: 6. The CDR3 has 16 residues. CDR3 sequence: CASSPLGLAGGHEQFF. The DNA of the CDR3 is TGTGCCAGCAGCCCCCTGGGACTAGCGGGAGGGCATGAGCAGTTCTTC.

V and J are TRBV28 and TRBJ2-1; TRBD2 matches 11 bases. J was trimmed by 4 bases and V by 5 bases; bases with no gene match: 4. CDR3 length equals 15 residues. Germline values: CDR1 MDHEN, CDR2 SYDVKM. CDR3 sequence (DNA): TGTGCCAGCAGTCTGCCTAGCGGGGGGTACAATGAGCAGTTCTTC. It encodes CASSLPSGGYNEQFF.

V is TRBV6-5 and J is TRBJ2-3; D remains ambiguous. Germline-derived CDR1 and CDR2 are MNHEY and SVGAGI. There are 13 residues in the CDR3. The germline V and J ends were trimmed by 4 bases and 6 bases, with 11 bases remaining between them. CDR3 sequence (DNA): TGTGCCAGCAGTTTACGTTCTTCGGATACGCAGTATTTT. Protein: CASSLRSSDTQYF.

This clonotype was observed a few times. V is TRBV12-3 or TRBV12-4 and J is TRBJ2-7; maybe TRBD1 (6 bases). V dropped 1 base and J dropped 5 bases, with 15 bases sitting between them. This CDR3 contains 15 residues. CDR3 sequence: CASSLGAQGSDEQYF. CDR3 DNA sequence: TGTGCCAGCAGTTTAGGTGCACAGGGTAGTGACGAGCAGTACTTC.

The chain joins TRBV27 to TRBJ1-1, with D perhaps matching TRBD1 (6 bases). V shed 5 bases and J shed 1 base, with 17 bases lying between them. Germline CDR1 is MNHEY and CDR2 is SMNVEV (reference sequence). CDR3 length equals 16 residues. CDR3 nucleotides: TGTGCCAGCAGTCTGGGTTCGGGACATCAGAACACTGAAGCTTTCTTT. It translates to CASSLGSGHQNTEAFF.

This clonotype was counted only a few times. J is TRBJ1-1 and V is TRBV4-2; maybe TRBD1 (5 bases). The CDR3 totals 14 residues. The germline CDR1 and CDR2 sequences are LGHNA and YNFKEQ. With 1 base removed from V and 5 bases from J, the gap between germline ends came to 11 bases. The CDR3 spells CASSQGKRGTEAFF. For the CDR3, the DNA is TGTGCCAGCAGCCAAGGAAAACGGGGGACTGAAGCTTTCTTT.

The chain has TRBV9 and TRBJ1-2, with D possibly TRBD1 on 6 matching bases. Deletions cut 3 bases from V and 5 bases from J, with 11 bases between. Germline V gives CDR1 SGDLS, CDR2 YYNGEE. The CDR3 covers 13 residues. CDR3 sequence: CASSGTAYYGYTF. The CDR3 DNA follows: TGTGCCAGCAGCGGGACAGCCTATTATGGCTACACCTTC.

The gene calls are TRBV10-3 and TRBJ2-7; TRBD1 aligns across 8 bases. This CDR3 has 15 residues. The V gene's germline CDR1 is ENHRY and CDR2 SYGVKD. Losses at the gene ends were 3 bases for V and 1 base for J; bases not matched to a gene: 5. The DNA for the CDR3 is TGTGCCATCAGTGATCCACGGACAGGGTCCTACGAGCAGTACTTC. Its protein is CAISDPRTGSYEQYF.

CDR3 residues: CAILWGVSSNYGYTF. The CDR3 bases are TGTGCCATCCTCTGGGGGGTCAGTTCGAATTATGGCTACACCTTC. The genes are TRBV2 and TRBJ1-2; perhaps TRBD1 as D (5 bases). V shed 10 bases and J shed 5 bases, with 23 bases lying between them. Germline assignment: CDR1 SNHLY and CDR2 FYNNEI. This CDR3 is built from 15 residues.

The CDR3 here is CASSLKFRGQVPRGTEAFF. As DNA, the CDR3 is TGTGCCAGCAGCTTAAAGTTTCGGGGACAGGTACCTCGGGGCACTGAAGCTTTCTTT. The chain uses TRBV11-2 and TRBJ1-1; TRBD1 agrees at 8 bases. The germline CDR1 and CDR2 sequences are SGHAT and FQNNGV. This CDR3 is 19 amino acids long. V trimming: 2 bases; J trimming: 4 bases; junction bases outside the gene matches: 18.